This T cell receptor beta chain was sequenced during a study of response to subunit inactivated influenza vaccine. This clonotype was detected only a few times. The antigen is not known. TCRdb redid the calling of the RT-PCR reads with MiXCR, one entry per CDR3 protein. Of 430,000 or so distinct CDR3 sequences detected, around 9.9% appear once; the ten largest clones hold more than 10%. With 0 bases removed from V and 8 bases from J, the gap between germline ends came to 14 bases. Germline-derived CDR1 and CDR2 are DFQATT and SNEGSKA (reference sequence). The CDR3 loop spans 14 amino acids. Findings and caveats of the study: Each seasonal influenza vaccination recruits few new T cells, the authors suggested.

The chain joins TRBV20-1 to TRBJ2-1; D uncertain. This TCR was sampled from a man aged 45-60 years who received an inactivated influenza vaccine. The specimen comprised PBMCs from blood, sampled 45 days after vaccination. Here the CDR3 reads CSARDLEVVDEQFF. The CDR3 DNA is TGCAGTGCTAGAGACTTGGAAGTAGTCGATGAGCAGTTCTTC.